This TCR beta chain was profiled in a study of blood T cell repertoires in COVID-19. Overall study: The samples span acute and convalescent COVID-19 from the United States, Italy and Spain. T cells, B-cell-depleted T cells, or PBMCs provided the cDNA or gDNA that served as material.

The data were produced by immunoSEQ multiplex PCR, yet TCRdb's version contains in-frame clones alone and is incomplete. The repertoire includes about 58,000 clones, almost 90% of them detected once, and about a fifth sits in the top ten. The V gene end was trimmed by 6 bases and the J gene end by 3 bases; junction bases not matched to a gene: 5. The CDR3 runs to 14 residues. Germline CDR1 is MNHEY and CDR2 is SMNVEV (reference sequence). The chain joins TRBV27 to TRBJ2-7; 10 nucleotides agree with TRBD2. Sequencing was performed on peripheral blood. The source is a woman in her fifties or sixties with active or convalescent COVID-19. The CDR3 region is CASRAGTSVYEQYF. The CDR3 region has the DNA TGTGCCAGCAGGGCCGGGACTAGCGTCTACGAGCAGTACTTC.